This note documents a single T cell receptor beta chain sequence. Trimming took off 1 base at V and 5 bases at J, with 8 bases between the two ends. The CDR3 is made up of 12 amino acids. From germline, CDR1 is SQVTM and CDR2 ANQGSEA. The sample belongs to a study of CD8 T cells in Susac syndrome. When the RNA was reverse transcribed, random hexamers were used with an input of roughly 0.5 to 1 ug. From the immunoSEQ multiplex PCR reads, TCRdb called clonotypes with MiXCR, one entry per CDR3 protein. The sample holds about 240,000 distinct CDR3 sequences, 90% to 97% seen once. This chain uses TRBV29-1 with TRBJ1-2, with a tentative D call TRBD1 (6 bases). The clonotype originates from a human donor with Susac syndrome. The material sequenced was CD4+ T cells from PBMCs. CDR3 amino acids: CSVEGGPYGYTF. For the CDR3, the DNA is TGCAGCGTTGAAGGGGGGCCTTATGGCTACACCTTC. Drawing the rest from reference TRBV29-1 and TRBJ1-2, the complete variable domain is SAVISQKPSRDICQRGTSLTIQCQVDSQVTMMFWYRQQPGQSLTLIATANQGSEATYESGFVIDKFPISRPNLTFSTLTVSNMSPEDSSIYLCSVEGGPYGYTFGSGTRLTVV.